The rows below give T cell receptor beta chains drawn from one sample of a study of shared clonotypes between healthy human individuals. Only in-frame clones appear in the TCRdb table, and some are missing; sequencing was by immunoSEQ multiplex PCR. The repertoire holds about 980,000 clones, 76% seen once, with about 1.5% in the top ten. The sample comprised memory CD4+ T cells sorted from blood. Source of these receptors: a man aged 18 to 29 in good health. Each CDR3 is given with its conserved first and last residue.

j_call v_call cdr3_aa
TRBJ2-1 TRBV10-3 CAISTTYNEQFF
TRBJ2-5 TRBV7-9 CASSPRGRDTGTQYF
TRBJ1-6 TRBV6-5 CASRDRNSPLQF
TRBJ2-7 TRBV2 CASTELAGGYYEQYF
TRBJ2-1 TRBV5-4 CASSPSGTSGRNEQFF
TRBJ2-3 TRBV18 CASYIGRAGTDTQYF
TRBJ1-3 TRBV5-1 CASSPGVAGNTIYF
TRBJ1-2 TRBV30 CASPTRQGRGYTF
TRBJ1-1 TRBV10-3 CAISEAVTEAFF
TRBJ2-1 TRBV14 CASSHMGLAGWNEQFF
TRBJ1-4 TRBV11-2 CASSLDRDRRLGGNEKLFF
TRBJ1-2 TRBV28 CASRTGGANYGYTF
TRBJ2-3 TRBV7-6 CASSFSGTDTQYF
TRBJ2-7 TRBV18 CASSPSGTVSYEQYF
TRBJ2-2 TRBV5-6 CASSLEHRNTGELFF
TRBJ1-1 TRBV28 CASSLRQGVRTEAFF
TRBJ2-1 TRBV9 CASSVAQASSYNEQFF
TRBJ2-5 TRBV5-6 CASSLLGQANQETQYF
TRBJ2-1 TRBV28 CASSLSGTRNEQFF
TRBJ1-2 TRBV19 CASSPQTGGYTF
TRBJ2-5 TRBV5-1 CASSLERTGPETQYF
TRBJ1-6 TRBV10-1 CASSRGNSPLHF
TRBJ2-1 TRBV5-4 CASSRDYNNEQFF
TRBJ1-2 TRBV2 CASSEAGPRYGYTF
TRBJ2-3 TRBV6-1 CASSEAIRGRDTQYF
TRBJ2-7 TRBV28 CASGKPTGTEQYF
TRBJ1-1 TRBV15 CATSRNIAYSSMNTEAFF
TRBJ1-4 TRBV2 CASSEQGLGNEKLFF
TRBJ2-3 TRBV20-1 CSAFSTDTQYF
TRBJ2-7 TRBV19 CASSPRQGDTYEQYF
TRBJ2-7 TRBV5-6 CASSSWTAAFEF
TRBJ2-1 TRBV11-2 CASSLGSSAGWDNEQFF
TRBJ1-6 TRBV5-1 CASSLAQNNSPLHF
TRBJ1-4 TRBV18 CASSPTLDEKLFF
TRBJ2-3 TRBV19 CASDETGARTDTQYF
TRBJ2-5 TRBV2 CASRASAGEGTQYF
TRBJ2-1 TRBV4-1 CASSPGTSGSEQFF
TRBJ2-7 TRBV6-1 CASSWSGGASYEQYF
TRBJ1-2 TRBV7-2 CATEQGARGYTF
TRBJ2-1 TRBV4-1 CASSQGPQAGGIEQFF
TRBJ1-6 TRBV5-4 CASSEGQGNSPLHF
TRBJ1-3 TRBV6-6 CASSYADKSGNTIYF
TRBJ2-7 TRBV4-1 CASSQQGRGGNLGKQYF
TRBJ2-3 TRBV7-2 CASSRRTSGIKDTQYF
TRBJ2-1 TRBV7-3 CASSLRGQAGYNEQFF
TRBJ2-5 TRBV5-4 CASSPDRQETQYF
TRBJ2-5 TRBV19 CASSIGSRVRETQYF
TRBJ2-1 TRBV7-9 CASSSSRGPNNEQFF
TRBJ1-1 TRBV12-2 CASRHLGQGDTEAFF
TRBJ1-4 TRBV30 CAWTVGVSGEKLFF